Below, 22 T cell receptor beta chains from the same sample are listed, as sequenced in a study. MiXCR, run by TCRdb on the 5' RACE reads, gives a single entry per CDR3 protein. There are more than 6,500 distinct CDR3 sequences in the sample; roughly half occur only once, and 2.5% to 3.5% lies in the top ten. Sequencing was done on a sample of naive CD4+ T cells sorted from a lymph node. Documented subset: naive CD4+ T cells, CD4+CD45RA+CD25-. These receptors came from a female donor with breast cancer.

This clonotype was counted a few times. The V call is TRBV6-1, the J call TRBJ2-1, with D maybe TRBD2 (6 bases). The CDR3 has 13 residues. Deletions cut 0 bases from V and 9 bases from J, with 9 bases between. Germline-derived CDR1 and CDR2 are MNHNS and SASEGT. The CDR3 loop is CASSEALGGEQFF. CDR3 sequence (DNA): TGTGCCAGCAGTGAAGCGCTCGGGGGTGAGCAGTTCTTC.

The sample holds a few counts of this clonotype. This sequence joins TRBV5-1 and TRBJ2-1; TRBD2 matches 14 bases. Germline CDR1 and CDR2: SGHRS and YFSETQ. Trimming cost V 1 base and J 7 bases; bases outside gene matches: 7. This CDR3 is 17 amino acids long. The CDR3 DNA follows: TGCGCCAGCAGCTTGACCGGGACTAGCGGGAGTGGAAATGAGCAGTTCTTC. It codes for CASSLTGTSGSGNEQFF.

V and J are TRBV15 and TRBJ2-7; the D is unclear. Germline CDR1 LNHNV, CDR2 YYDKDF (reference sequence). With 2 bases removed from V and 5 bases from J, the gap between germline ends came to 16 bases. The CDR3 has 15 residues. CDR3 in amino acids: CATSRIEAMVDEQYF. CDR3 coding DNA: TGTGCCACCAGCAGAATAGAGGCGATGGTGGACGAGCAGTACTTC.

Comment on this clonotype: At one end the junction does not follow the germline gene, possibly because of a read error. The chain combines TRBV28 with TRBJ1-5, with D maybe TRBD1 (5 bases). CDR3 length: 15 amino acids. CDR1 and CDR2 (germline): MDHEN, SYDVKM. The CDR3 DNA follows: TGTGCCACACAACCGGGACTTGGCCGCAATCAGCCCCAACATTTT. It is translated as CATQPGLGRNQPQHF.

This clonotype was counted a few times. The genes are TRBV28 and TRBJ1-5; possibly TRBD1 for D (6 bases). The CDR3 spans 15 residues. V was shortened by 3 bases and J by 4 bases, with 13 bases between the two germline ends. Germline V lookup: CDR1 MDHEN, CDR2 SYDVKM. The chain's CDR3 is CASSFQTGLNQPQHF. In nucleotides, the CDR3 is TGTGCCAGCAGTTTTCAAACAGGGCTAAATCAGCCCCAGCATTTT.

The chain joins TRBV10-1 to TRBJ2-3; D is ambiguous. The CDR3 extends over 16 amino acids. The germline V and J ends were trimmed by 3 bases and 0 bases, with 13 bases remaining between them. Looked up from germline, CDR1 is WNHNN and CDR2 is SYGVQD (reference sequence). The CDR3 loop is CASSDSGVSSTDTQYF. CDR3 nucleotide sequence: TGCGCCAGCAGTGACTCTGGCGTATCTAGCACAGATACGCAGTATTTT.

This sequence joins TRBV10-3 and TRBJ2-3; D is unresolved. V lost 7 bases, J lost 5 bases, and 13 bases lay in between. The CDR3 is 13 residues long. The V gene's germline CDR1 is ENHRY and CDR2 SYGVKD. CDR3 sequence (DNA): TGTGCCATCAACCAGGTTGAAGAAGATACGCAGTATTTT. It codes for CAINQVEEDTQYF.

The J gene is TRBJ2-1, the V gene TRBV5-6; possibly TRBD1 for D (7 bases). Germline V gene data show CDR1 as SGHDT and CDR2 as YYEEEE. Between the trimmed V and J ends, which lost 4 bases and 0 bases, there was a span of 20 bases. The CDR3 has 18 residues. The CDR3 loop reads CASSQEGQLILSYNEQFF. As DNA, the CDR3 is TGTGCCAGCAGCCAGGAGGGACAGTTAATTCTCTCCTACAATGAGCAGTTCTTC.

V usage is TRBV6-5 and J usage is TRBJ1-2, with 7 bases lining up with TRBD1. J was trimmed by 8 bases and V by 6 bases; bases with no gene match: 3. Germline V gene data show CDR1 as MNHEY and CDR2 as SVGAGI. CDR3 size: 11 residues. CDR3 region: CASRQGFGYTF. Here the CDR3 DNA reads TGTGCCAGCAGACAGGGGTTCGGCTACACCTTC.

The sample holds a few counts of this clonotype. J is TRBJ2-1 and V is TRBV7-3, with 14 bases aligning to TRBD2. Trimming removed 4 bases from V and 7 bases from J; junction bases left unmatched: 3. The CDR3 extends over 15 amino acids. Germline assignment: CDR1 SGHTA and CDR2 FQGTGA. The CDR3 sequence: CASSYGTSGGNEQFF. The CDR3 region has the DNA TGTGCCAGCAGCTACGGGACTAGCGGGGGTAATGAGCAGTTCTTC. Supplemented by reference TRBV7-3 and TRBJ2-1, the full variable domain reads GAGVSQTPSNKVTEKGKYVELRCDPISGHTALYWYRQSLGQGPEFLIYFQGTGAADDSGLPNDRFFAVRPEGSVSTLKIQRTERGDSAVYLCASSYGTSGGNEQFFGPGTRLTVL.

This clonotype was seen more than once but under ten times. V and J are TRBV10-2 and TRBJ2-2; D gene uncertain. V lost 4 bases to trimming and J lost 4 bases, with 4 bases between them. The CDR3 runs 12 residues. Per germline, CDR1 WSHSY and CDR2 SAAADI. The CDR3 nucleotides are TGCGCCAGCAGTGGGACCACCGGGGAGCTGTTTTTT. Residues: CASSGTTGELFF.

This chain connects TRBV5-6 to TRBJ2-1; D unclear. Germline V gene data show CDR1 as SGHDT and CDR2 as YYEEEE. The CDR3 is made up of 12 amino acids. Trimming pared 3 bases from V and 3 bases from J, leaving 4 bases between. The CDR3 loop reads CASSWDYNEQFF. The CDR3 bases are TGTGCCAGCAGCTGGGACTACAATGAGCAGTTCTTC.

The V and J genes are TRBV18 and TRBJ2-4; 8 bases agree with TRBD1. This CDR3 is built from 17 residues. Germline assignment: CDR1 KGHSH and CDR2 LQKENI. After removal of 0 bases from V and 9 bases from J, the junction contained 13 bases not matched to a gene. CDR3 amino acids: CASSPPRGQGRESIQYF. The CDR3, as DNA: TGTGCCAGCTCACCACCCCGAGGACAGGGACGAGAAAGCATTCAGTACTTC.

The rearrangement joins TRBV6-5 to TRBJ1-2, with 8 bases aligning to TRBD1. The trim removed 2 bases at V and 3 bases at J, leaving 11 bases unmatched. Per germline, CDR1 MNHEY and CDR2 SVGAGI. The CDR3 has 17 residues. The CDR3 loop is CASSYLPLTGGYYGYTF. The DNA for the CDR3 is TGTGCCAGCAGTTACCTCCCACTCACAGGGGGATACTATGGCTACACCTTC.

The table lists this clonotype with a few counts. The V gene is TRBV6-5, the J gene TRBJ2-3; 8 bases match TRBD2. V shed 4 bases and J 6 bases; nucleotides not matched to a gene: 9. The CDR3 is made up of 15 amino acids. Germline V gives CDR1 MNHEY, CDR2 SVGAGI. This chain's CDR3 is CASSSLTGGPDTQYF. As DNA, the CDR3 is TGTGCCAGCAGTTCCCTGACGGGGGGGCCTGATACGCAGTATTTT.

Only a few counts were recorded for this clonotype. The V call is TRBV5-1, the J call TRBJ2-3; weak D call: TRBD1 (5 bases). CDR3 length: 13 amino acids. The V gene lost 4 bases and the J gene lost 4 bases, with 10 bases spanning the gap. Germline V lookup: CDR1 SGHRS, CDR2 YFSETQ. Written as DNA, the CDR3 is TGCGCCAGCAGCCCCGAAGGGGCAGATACGCAGTATTTT. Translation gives CASSPEGADTQYF.

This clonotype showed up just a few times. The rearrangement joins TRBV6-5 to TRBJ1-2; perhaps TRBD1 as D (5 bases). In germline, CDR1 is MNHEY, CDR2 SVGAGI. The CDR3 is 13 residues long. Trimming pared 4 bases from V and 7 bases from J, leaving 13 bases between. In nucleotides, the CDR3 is TGTGCCAGCAGTTCCCGCGACAGATCTGGCTACACCTTC. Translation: CASSSRDRSGYTF.

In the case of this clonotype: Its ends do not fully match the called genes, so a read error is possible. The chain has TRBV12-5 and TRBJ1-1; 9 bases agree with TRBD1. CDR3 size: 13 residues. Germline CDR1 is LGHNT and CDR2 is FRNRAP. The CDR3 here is CVSAQTGGTEAFF. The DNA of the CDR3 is TGTGTTAGTGCCCAGACAGGGGGCACTGAAGCTTTCTTT.

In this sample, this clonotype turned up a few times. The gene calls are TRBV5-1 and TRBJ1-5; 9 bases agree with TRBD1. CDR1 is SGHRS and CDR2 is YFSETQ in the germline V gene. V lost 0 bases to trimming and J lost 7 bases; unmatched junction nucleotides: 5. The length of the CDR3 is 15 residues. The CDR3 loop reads CASSLGTGAQQPQHF. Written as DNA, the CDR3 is TGCGCCAGCAGCTTGGGGACAGGGGCACAGCAGCCCCAGCATTTT.

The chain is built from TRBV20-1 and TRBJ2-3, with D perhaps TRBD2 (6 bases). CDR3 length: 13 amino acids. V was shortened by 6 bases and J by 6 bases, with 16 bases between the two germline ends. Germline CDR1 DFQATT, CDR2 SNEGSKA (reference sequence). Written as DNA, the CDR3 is TGCAGTGCACCTCAGGGAGGAAGGGATACGCAGTATTTT. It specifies CSAPQGGRDTQYF.

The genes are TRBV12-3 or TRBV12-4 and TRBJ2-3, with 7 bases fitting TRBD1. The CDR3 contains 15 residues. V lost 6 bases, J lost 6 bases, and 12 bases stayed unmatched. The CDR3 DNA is TGTGCCAGCAGCCCTGTGGGGACAGCGAGCGATACGCAGTATTTT. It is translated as CASSPVGTASDTQYF.

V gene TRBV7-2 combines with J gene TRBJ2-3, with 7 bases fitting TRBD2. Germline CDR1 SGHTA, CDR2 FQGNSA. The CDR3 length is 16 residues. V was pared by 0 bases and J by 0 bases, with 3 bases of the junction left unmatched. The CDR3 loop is CASSLAISGSTDTQYF. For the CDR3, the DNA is TGTGCCAGCAGCTTAGCCATTAGCGGGAGCACAGATACGCAGTATTTT. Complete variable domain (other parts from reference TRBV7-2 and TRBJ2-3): GAGVSQSPSNKVTEKGKDVELRCDPISGHTALYWYRQSLGQGLEFLIYFQGNSAPDKSGLPSDRFSAERTGGSVSTLTIQRTQQEDSAVYLCASSLAISGSTDTQYFGPGTRLTVL.